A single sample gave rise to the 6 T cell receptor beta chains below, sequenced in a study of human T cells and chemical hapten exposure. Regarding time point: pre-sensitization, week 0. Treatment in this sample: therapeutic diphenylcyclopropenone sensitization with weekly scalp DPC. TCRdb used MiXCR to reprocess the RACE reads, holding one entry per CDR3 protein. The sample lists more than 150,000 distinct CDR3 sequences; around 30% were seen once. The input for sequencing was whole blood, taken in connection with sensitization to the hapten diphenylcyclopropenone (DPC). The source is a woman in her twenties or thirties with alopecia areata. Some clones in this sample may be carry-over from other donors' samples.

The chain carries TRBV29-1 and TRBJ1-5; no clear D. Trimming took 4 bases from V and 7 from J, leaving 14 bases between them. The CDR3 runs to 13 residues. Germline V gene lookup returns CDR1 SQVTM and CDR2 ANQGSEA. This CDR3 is CSVADREEQPQHF. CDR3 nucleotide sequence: TGCAGCGTTGCCGACCGGGAGGAACAGCCCCAGCATTTT.

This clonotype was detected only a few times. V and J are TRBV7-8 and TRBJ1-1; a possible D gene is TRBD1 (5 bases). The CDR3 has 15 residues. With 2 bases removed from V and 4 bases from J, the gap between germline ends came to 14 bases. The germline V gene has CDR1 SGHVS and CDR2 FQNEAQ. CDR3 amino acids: CASSLQSQGFTEAFF. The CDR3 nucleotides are TGTGCCAGCAGCTTACAGAGTCAGGGATTCACTGAAGCTTTCTTT.

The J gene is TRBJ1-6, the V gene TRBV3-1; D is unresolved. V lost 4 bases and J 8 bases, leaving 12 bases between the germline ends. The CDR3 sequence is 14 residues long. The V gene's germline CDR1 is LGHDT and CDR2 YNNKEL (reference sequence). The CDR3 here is CASSPSEGYSPLHF. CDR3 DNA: TGTGCCAGCAGCCCGTCCGAAGGGTATTCACCCCTCCACTTT.

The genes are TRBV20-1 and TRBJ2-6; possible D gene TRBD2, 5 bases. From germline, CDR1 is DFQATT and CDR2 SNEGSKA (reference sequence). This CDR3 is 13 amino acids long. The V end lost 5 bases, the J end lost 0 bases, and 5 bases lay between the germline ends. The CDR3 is CSAEGSGANVLTF. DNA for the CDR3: TGCAGTGCTGAGGGCTCTGGGGCCAACGTCCTGACTTTC.

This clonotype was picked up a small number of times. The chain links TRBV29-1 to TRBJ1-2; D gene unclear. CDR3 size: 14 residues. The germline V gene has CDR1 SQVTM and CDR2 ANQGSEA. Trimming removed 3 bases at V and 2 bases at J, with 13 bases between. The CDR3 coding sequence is TGCAGCGTTGATAGGGCCCCAAGGAACTATGGCTACACCTTC. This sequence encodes CSVDRAPRNYGYTF.

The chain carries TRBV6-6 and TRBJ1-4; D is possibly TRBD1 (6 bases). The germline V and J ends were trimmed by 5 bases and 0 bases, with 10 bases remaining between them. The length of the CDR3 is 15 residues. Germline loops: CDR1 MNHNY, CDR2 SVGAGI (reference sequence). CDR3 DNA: TGTGCCAGCAGTCAGGGGCAATCAACTAATGAAAAACTGTTTTTT. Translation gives CASSQGQSTNEKLFF.